Listed below are T cell receptor beta chains from one sample, sequenced in a study of blood T cell repertoires in COVID-19. TCRdb keeps only in-frame clones here, not all; method: immunoSEQ multiplex PCR. Of roughly 75,000 clones in the sample, roughly 85% were seen once. Sequences were obtained from peripheral blood. Every receptor here comes from a man aged 45-65 years with COVID-19, enrolled during active disease. Both conserved end residues are part of each CDR3. Each record gives: V gene, J gene, D gene, clone size, CDR3 DNA, CDR3 protein. The D gene is left open where the match is weak. Not every row has a clone size; where given, it reads once, few, many or a size class.

>TRBV11-3|TRBJ2-5|TRBD1|-
TGTGCCAGCAGCTTAGGACAGGGGAGTGACGAGACCCAGTACTTC
CASSLGQGSDETQYF
>TRBV28|TRBJ2-7|TRBD1|few
TGTCCACGAGAGGCGGGTTGGGCACAGGGGCCCACCTACGAGCAGTACTTC
CPREAGWAQGPTYEQYF
>TRBV10-3|TRBJ2-1|TRBD2|-
TGTGCCATCAGCGGGACTAGCGGTCGTCTACTCTCCTACAATGAGCAGTTCTTC
CAISGTSGRLLSYNEQFF
>TRBV5-1|TRBJ1-1|-|-
TGCGCCAGCAGCTTGGACAGTAACACTGAAGCTTTCTTT
CASSLDSNTEAFF
>TRBV11-2|TRBJ1-2|TRBD1|-
TGTGCCAGCAGCTTCGGAAACAGGGGGCCCAACTATGGCTACACCTTC
CASSFGNRGPNYGYTF
>TRBV9|TRBJ2-1|TRBD2|-
TGTGCCAGCAGCCTCCTCCCCGCACTAGCGGGAGGTTCTGAGCAGTTCTTC
CASSLLPALAGGSEQFF
>TRBV7-2|TRBJ2-1|-|-
TGTGCCAGCAGCCTTCCCGTGGCCACCTACAATGAGCAGTTCTTC
CASSLPVATYNEQFF
>TRBV28|TRBJ1-2|-|-
TGTGCCAGCAGATCTGGGTTGGCGGGAGGGTATGGCTACACCTTC
CASRSGLAGGYGYTF
>TRBV5-1|TRBJ1-1|TRBD1|once
TGCGCCAGCAGCGTCAGGGGGCCGAACACTGAAGCTTTCTTT
CASSVRGPNTEAFF
>TRBV25-1|TRBJ2-5|-|-
TGTGCCAGCAGTGAATTAGACAGAGAAAAGGCAGAGACCCAGTACTTC
CASSELDREKAETQYF
>TRBV3-1/TRBV3-2|TRBJ2-2|-|-
TGTGCCAGCAGCCAGCGGACAGTTAACACCGGGGAGCTGTTTTTT
CASSQRTVNTGELFF
>TRBV6-1|TRBJ1-5|TRBD1|-
TGTGCCAGCAGTGAAAATATGAGGGGACAGGGGGATATCGCCCATCTTCAGCCCCAGCATTTT
CASSENMRGQGDIAHLQPQHF
>TRBV30|TRBJ1-5|TRBD1|-
TGTGCCTGGAGTCTGACAGGGAATGGGTGGGGCAATCAGCCCCAGCATTTT
CAWSLTGNGWGNQPQHF
>TRBV7-8|TRBJ2-4|-|once
TGTGCCCCCCCAGGCAACCTAGCCAAAAACATTCAGTACTTC
CAPPGNLAKNIQYF
>TRBV6-5|TRBJ2-1|-|-
TGTGCCAGCAGTTACCTCTCAGGGGCTCTCAATGAGCAGTTCTTC
CASSYLSGALNEQFF
>TRBV5-1|TRBJ2-1|TRBD2|-
TGCGCCAGCAGCTTGGGGAGCGGGGACTACAATGAGCAGTTCTTC
CASSLGSGDYNEQFF
>TRBV29-1|TRBJ1-1|-|few
TGCAGCGTTGAATCAACCGGCGGGTTGAACACTGAAGCTTTCTTT
CSVESTGGLNTEAFF
>TRBV28|TRBJ1-2|-|-
TGTGCCAGCAGTTTAGGAGGGTTTGGGCCCGATAGGGACTATGGCTACACCTTC
CASSLGGFGPDRDYGYTF
>TRBV3-1/TRBV3-2|TRBJ1-1|-|-
TGTGCCAGCAGCCAAGTTCCAGAGGACACTGAAGCTTTCTTT
CASSQVPEDTEAFF
>TRBV5-1|TRBJ2-3|TRBD2|once
TGCGCCAGCAGCTTGGGTTCAGCGGGGGGCACAGATACGCAGTATTTT
CASSLGSAGGTDTQYF
>TRBV30|TRBJ1-1|TRBD1|once
TGTGCACGGACAGGGCCCACCTTTATGAACACTGAAGCTTTCTTT
CARTGPTFMNTEAFF
>TRBV19|TRBJ1-2|TRBD1|-
TGTGCCAGTAGGCCCGGGACAGGGAGAATCTATGGCTACACCTTC
CASRPGTGRIYGYTF
>TRBV5-1|TRBJ1-2|-|-
TGCGCCAGCAGCTTGGGAGGGCGAAACTATGGCTACACCTTC
CASSLGGRNYGYTF
>TRBV14|TRBJ2-1|TRBD2|-
TGTGCCAGCGGACTAGTATACAATGAGCAGTTCTTC
CASGLVYNEQFF
>TRBV10-1|TRBJ2-7|-|few
TGCGCCAGCAGTGGATCCGGTGGCTACGAGCAGTACTTC
CASSGSGGYEQYF
>TRBV5-5|TRBJ2-6|TRBD1|-
TGTGCCAGCAGCCCAGTACGTCCGGGGGACAGGGATCCTGGGGCCAACGTCCTGACTTTC
CASSPVRPGDRDPGANVLTF
>TRBV28|TRBJ1-5|-|-
TGTGCCAGCAGCCAGGGTTATAGCAATCAGCCCCAGCATTTT
CASSQGYSNQPQHF
>TRBV6-5|TRBJ2-7|-|-
TGTGCCAGCAGCCGCACACACAGGGATGAGCAGTACTTC
CASSRTHRDEQYF
>TRBV10-2|TRBJ2-6|-|-
TGCGCCAGCAGTGATGCCGTATCCCGACTTGCCAACGTCCTGACTTTC
CASSDAVSRLANVLTF
>TRBV5-1|TRBJ2-7|TRBD2|-
TGCGCCAGCAGCCTAACTAGCGGGGGGCCGGAGTACGAGCAGTACTTC
CASSLTSGGPEYEQYF
>TRBV6-4|TRBJ2-3|TRBD2|few
TGTGCCAGCAGCCCTAGCGGGAGCACAGATACGCAGTATTTT
CASSPSGSTDTQYF
>TRBV18|TRBJ2-3|-|-
TGTGCCAGCTTCGGCACAGATACGCAGTATTTT
CASFGTDTQYF
>TRBV29-1|TRBJ2-7|-|once
TGCAGCGTTGGACTTGAATACGAGCAGTACTTC
CSVGLEYEQYF
>TRBV14|TRBJ2-3|-|-
TGTGCCAGCAGCCAAGGGCTAGCCACAGATACGCAGTATTTT
CASSQGLATDTQYF
>TRBV2|TRBJ1-3|TRBD1|-
TGTGCCAGCAGTGAAGCGGACAGGGCTGGAAACACCATATATTTT
CASSEADRAGNTIYF
>TRBV5-6|TRBJ2-3|-|-
TGTGCCAGCAGTTTTGTTACTAGCCCCACAGATACGCAGTATTTT
CASSFVTSPTDTQYF
>TRBV7-2|TRBJ2-5|TRBD2|-
TGTGCCAGCAGCACATTCGGGAGGGCCTTCACCCAAGAGACCCAGTACTTC
CASSTFGRAFTQETQYF
>TRBV7-9|TRBJ2-7|TRBD2|-
TGTGCCAGCAGCCATGGGTGGCGGGAGGTCCGCGAGCAGTACTTC
CASSHGWREVREQYF
>TRBV7-2|TRBJ1-1|TRBD1|-
TGTGCCAGCAGCCTGGACAGGGGGCGGTCTGAAGCTTTCTTT
CASSLDRGRSEAFF
>TRBV3-1/TRBV3-2|TRBJ2-1|-|-
TGTGCCAGCAGCCCGTCCACTAGCACCCATGAGCAGTTCTTC
CASSPSTSTHEQFF
>TRBV18|TRBJ2-7|-|-
TGTGCCAGCTCACCCGGACAGAAATCCTACGAGCAGTACTTC
CASSPGQKSYEQYF
>TRBV2|TRBJ2-5|TRBD1|-
TGTGCCAGCAGTGAAAGGACAGGGTGGGAGACCCAGTACTTC
CASSERTGWETQYF